The 4 T cell receptor beta chains in this list originate from one sample, sequenced in a study of blood T cell repertoires in COVID-19. Some clones are missing from TCRdb's copy, which holds only in-frame ones; the method was immunoSEQ multiplex PCR. The sample includes approximately 300,000 clones, almost 90% of them seen just once. The sequenced sample consisted of PBMCs or T cells enriched from blood (not recorded which). The receptors were sampled from a woman aged 18 to 35 with acute COVID-19.

The V and J genes are TRBV5-6 and TRBJ1-2; D not certain. The CDR3 is made up of 14 amino acids. Germline V gene lookup returns CDR1 SGHDT and CDR2 YYEEEE. Trimming removed 2 bases from V and 4 bases from J, with 12 bases in between. DNA of the CDR3: TGTGCCAGCAGCTTCCGATCTTCACTCTATGGCTACACCTTC. It translates to CASSFRSSLYGYTF.

The chain joins TRBV19 to TRBJ2-5; 9 bases fit TRBD2. This CDR3 has 15 residues. Germline loops: CDR1 LNHDA, CDR2 SQIVND (reference sequence). J was trimmed by 1 base and V by 3 bases; bases with no gene match: 3. The CDR3 coding sequence is TGTGCCAGTAGTATGCTAGCGGGGATCCAAGAGACCCAGTACTTC. Translating gives CASSMLAGIQETQYF.

J is TRBJ1-4 and V is TRBV3-1 (or the pseudogene TRBV3-2); 9 nucleotides line up with TRBD1. CDR1 is LGHDT, CDR2 YNNKEL, per germline (reference sequence). The CDR3 has 16 amino acids. V lost 6 bases and J lost 0; bases outside the gene matches: 5. The CDR3 region is CASSLTGGTTNEKLFF. The CDR3 coding sequence is TGTGCCAGCAGTCTTACAGGGGGCACAACTAATGAAAAACTGTTTTTT.

Points on this clone: Other nucleotide sequences from this sample produce the same CDR3. V gene TRBV27 combines with J gene TRBJ1-1, with TRBD1 as a possible D gene (5 bases). This CDR3 region has 13 residues. V dropped 2 bases and J dropped 2 bases, with 6 bases sitting between them. The germline CDR1 and CDR2 sequences are MNHEY and SMNVEV (reference sequence). The CDR3 sequence is CASSLQGNTEAFF. CDR3 bases: TGTGCCAGCAGTTTACAGGGAAACACTGAAGCTTTCTTT.